This TCR beta chain was sequenced in a study of graft-versus-host responses after intestinal transplantation. The CDR3 has 14 residues. V shed 6 bases, J shed 10 bases, and the junction held 7 bases outside the gene matches. Germline loops: CDR1 SQVTM, CDR2 ANQGSEA. Libraries were prepared by immunoSEQ multiplex PCR; TCRdb keeps only in-frame clonotypes and omits some of them. Of approximately 71,000 clones listed, 89% are singletons. With respect to this clone: Its antigen is not identified.

The sequence came from a human donor who received an intestinal transplant. V and J are TRBV29-1 and TRBJ2-1; TRBD2 aligns across 15 bases. The starting material was unstimulated CD8+ T cells sorted from spleen or lymph node cells, obtained before intestinal transplant. This CDR3 is CSVRTSGGGREQFF. CDR3 sequence (DNA): TGCAGCGTCCGGACTAGCGGGGGGGGGAGGGAGCAGTTCTTC.